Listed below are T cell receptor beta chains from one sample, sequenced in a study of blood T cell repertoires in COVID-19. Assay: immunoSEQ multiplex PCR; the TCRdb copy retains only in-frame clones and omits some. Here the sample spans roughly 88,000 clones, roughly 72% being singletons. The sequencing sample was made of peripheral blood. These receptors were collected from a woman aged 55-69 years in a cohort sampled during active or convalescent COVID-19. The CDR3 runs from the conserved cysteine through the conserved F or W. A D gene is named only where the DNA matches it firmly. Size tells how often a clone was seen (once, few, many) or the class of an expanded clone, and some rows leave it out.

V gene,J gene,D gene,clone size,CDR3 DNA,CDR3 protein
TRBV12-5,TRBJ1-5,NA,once,TGTGCTAGTGCCCCGGACAGAAGCAATCAGCCCCAGCATTTT,CASAPDRSNQPQHF
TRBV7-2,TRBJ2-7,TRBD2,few,TGTGCCAGCAGCTACGCAGCGGGGGGTACCTACGAGCAGTACTTC,CASSYAAGGTYEQYF
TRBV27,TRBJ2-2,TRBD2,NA,TGTGCCAGCACCCCGGCTAGCGGGGGGAACACCGGGGAGCTGTTTTTT,CASTPASGGNTGELFF
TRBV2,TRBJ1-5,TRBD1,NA,TGTGCCAGTCGGGGACAGGGGAACAATCAGCCCCAGCATTTT,CASRGQGNNQPQHF
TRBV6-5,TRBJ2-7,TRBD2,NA,TGTGCCAGCAGGACCGGGACTAGCGGATCCTACGAGCAGTACTTC,CASRTGTSGSYEQYF
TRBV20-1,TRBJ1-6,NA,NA,TGCAGTGCTAGTACAGGGAGGGGTTCACCCCTCCACTTT,CSASTGRGSPLHF
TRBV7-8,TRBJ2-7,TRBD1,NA,TGTGCCAGCAGCTTCGCGGAGAATACAGGGGCCGAGCAGTACTTC,CASSFAENTGAEQYF
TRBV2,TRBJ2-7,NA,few,TGTGCCAGCAGTGAAGGTGCCGGGGTCTTTTTGTCCTACGAGCAGTACTTC,CASSEGAGVFLSYEQYF
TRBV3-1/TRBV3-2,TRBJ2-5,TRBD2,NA,TGTGCCAGCAGCCAAGATCCCGGCGGGCGTGGCGGGGGGCCACAAGAGACCCAGTACTTC,CASSQDPGGRGGGPQETQYF
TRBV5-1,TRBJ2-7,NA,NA,TGCGCCAGCAGCTTGGCGCCGACTAGGACCTACGAGCAGTACTTC,CASSLAPTRTYEQYF
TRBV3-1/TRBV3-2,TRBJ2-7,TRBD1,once,TGTGCCAGCAGCCAAGTCCCCGGGGACAGACTATTCTACGAGCAGTACTTC,CASSQVPGDRLFYEQYF
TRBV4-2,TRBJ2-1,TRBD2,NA,TGTGCCAGCAGCCAAGCTCGGGCTAGCGGGCAGTACAATGAGCAGTTCTTC,CASSQARASGQYNEQFF